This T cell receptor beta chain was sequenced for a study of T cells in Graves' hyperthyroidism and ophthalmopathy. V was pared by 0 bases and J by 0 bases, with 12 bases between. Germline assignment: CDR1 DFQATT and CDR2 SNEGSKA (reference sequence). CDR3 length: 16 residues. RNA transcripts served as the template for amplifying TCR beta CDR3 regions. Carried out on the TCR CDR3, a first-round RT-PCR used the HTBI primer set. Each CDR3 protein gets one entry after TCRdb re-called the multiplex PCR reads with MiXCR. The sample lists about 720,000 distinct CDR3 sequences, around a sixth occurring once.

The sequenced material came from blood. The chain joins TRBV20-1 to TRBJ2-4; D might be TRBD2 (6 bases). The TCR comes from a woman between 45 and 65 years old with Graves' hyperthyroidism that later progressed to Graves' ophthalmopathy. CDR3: CSARDKDYLAKNIQYF. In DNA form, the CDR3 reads TGCAGTGCTAGAGACAAGGACTACCTAGCCAAAAACATTCAGTACTTC.